Below, 5 T cell receptor beta chains from the same sample are listed, as sequenced in a study of T cells in Graves' hyperthyroidism and ophthalmopathy. Researchers amplified the TCR beta CDR3 regions from RNA transcripts. A first-round RT-PCR of the TCR CDR3 used the HTBI primer set. TCRdb re-analysed the multiplex PCR reads in MiXCR, keeping a single row per CDR3 protein. The sample gives around 350,000 distinct CDR3 sequences, approximately 19% of which show up once; approximately 4% is in the top ten. The sequenced sample was blood. Receptor source: a woman in her late teens or twenties with Graves' hyperthyroidism.

This clonotype was detected only once. J is TRBJ2-2 and V is TRBV12-3 or TRBV12-4; D ambiguous. The CDR3 loop spans 14 amino acids. Trimming stripped 7 bases from V and 3 bases from J, with 12 bases between. In DNA form, the CDR3 reads TGTGCCAGCAATCCCGGACCTGACACCGGGGAGCTGTTTTTT. It translates to CASNPGPDTGELFF.

This clonotype was picked up many times. V is TRBV6-4 and J is TRBJ1-5; D gene uncertain. The CDR3 has 15 amino acids. V shed 5 bases and J shed 2 bases, with 13 bases lying between them. Looked up from germline, CDR1 is MRHNA and CDR2 is SNTAGT. The CDR3, as DNA: TGTGCCAGCAGTCCCTTTAGGTGGGGCAATCAGCCCCAGCATTTT. Translation: CASSPFRWGNQPQHF.

This clonotype was observed many times. The chain carries TRBV4-2 and TRBJ2-7; no reliable D call. This CDR3 spans 13 amino acids. Deletions cut 0 bases from V and 9 bases from J, with 12 bases between. CDR1 and CDR2 (germline): LGHNA, YNFKEQ. CDR3 in amino acids: CASSQDQIGGQYF. The DNA for the CDR3 is TGTGCCAGCAGCCAAGATCAGATCGGCGGGCAGTACTTC.

This clonotype was observed at least ten times. The chain uses TRBV11-1 and TRBJ1-1, with 9 bases lining up with TRBD1. V shed 2 bases, J shed 4 bases, and the junction held 17 bases outside the gene matches. The CDR3 spans 19 residues. In germline, CDR1 is SGHAT, CDR2 FQDESV (reference sequence). As DNA, the CDR3 is TGTGCCAGCAGCTTAATCCTTATTCGGGACAGGGCTTATGGCACTGAAGCTTTCTTT. This codes for CASSLILIRDRAYGTEAFF.

This clonotype was counted at least ten times. V is TRBV6-2 or TRBV6-3 and J is TRBJ2-7; 14 bases align to TRBD2. This CDR3 is 19 amino acids long. Germline CDR1 and CDR2: MNHEY and SVGEGT. V trimming: 2 bases; J trimming: 6 bases; junction bases outside the gene matches: 15. DNA of the CDR3: TGTGCCAGCAGTTACACCCTCGGACTAGCGGGGGGATGGAGGGGCGAGCAGTACTTC. Protein product: CASSYTLGLAGGWRGEQYF.